Below are 5 T cell receptor beta chains sequenced from a single sample in a study of regulatory T cells in long-lasting Graves disease. For TCR beta, libraries came from iRepertoire HTBI primers and Arm-PCR of CDR3 regions. TCRdb called the multiplex PCR reads again in MiXCR, with one record for every CDR3 protein. Of under 500,000 distinct CDR3 sequences in the sample, roughly 20% were seen once. This sample's time point: persistent/refractory GD, antithyroid drugs over 5 years with positive TRAb. Scientists built the TCR library using RNA that was extracted from PBMCs. Material: peripheral blood mononuclear cells (PBMCs), obtained when the disease was refractory, from a patient treated with antithyroid drugs. These receptors all stem from a female donor with Graves disease.

Turning to this clonotype: A read error may explain this, as a much larger clone is one base away. A read error is likely, as this CDR3 ends without the conserved phenylalanine or tryptophan. The rearrangement joins TRBV6-2 or TRBV6-3 to TRBJ2-7, with D possibly TRBD2 on 6 matching bases. CDR1 is MNHEY and CDR2 is SVGEGT in the germline V gene. V lost 4 bases and J lost 5, with 15 bases in between. The CDR3 extends over 14 amino acids. CDR3 in DNA: TGTGCCAGCAGTTCCCTGACTAGGTCGGACGAGCAGTACTCC. Translated, it gives CASSSLTRSDEQYS.

This clonotype turned up a few times. This CDR3 reads CSVEDLQGFSYNEQFF. CDR3 in DNA: TGCAGCGTTGAAGATCTTCAGGGCTTCTCCTACAATGAGCAGTTCTTC. This chain uses TRBV29-1 with TRBJ2-1; possible D gene TRBD1, 5 bases. CDR1 and CDR2 from the germline V gene are SQVTM and ANQGSEA. The CDR3 has 16 amino acids. Trimming took 0 bases from V and 0 from J, leaving 12 bases between them.

This clonotype was observed at least ten times. V gene TRBV12-3 or TRBV12-4 combines with J gene TRBJ2-4; D is perhaps TRBD1 (5 bases). Trimming cost V 6 bases and J 2 bases, with 14 bases left between them. This CDR3 has 15 amino acids. CDR3 in amino acids: CASSPVGPTKNIQYF. The CDR3 bases are TGTGCCAGCAGCCCCGTGGGGCCTACCAAAAACATTCAGTACTTC.

Notes on this clonotype: A junction boundary mismatches the germline segment, possibly from a read error. The rearrangement joins TRBV28 to TRBJ1-3, with a possible D match to TRBD1 (5 bases). The CDR3 has 17 residues. Germline-derived CDR1 and CDR2 are MDHEN and SYDVKM. CDR3 amino acids: CAGSLWGTGYSGNTIYF. CDR3 DNA: TGTGCCGGCAGTTTATGGGGGACCGGATACTCTGGAAACACCATATATTTT.

This clonotype has ten or more counts. V and J are TRBV12-3 or TRBV12-4 and TRBJ1-5; 8 bases map to TRBD1. The CDR3 runs to 17 residues. V trimming: 6 bases; J trimming: 1 base; junction bases outside the gene matches: 11. CDR3 bases: TGTGCCAGCAGCTCACACCCCAGGGGGCGGAGCAATCAGCCCCAGCATTTT. It is translated as CASSSHPRGRSNQPQHF.